This entry lists 2 T cell receptor beta chains sequenced from one sample in a study of blood T cell repertoires in COVID-19. The method was immunoSEQ multiplex PCR; TCRdb's version includes in-frame clones alone and lacks a portion of them. The sample comprises approximately 300,000 clones, approximately 89% of which are singletons, and roughly a tenth rests with the top ten. The source material was PBMCs or T cells enriched from blood (not recorded which). The source is a woman aged 25 to 39 who had recovered from COVID-19.

As concerns this clone: A read error may produce the germline difference seen at one junction end. CDR3 region: CASTYGELTPYF. CDR3 in DNA: TGCGCCAGCACCTACGGGGAATTGACGCCGTATTTT. The chain recombines TRBV10-2 with TRBJ2-3; D perhaps matches TRBD2 (5 bases). The CDR3 is 12 residues long. Germline V gene lookup returns CDR1 WSHSY and CDR2 SAAADI.

CDR3 in amino acids: CASSLLPTGLAGGYEQYF. The CDR3 DNA is TGTGCCAGCAGCCTATTACCTACCGGACTAGCGGGAGGCTACGAGCAGTACTTC. This chain links TRBV7-3 with TRBJ2-7; TRBD2 matches at 14 bases. CDR1 SGHTA and CDR2 FQGTGA come from the germline V gene. V lost 5 bases and J lost 3; bases outside the gene matches: 12. This CDR3 has 18 amino acids.